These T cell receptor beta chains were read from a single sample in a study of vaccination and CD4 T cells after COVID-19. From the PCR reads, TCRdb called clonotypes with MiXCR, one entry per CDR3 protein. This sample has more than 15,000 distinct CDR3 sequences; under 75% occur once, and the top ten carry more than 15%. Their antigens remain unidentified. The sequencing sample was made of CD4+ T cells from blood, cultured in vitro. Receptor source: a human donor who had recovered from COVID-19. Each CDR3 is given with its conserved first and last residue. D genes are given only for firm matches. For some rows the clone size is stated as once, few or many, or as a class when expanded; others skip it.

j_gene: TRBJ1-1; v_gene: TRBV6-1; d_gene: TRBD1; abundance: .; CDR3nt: TGTGCCAGCAGACCGGACAGGGTCGGGGGCATGAACACTGAAGCTTTCTTT; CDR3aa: CASRPDRVGGMNTEAFF
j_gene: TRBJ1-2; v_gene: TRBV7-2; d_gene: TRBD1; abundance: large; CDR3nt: TGTGCCAGCAGCTCTTATCTGACAGGGGACTATGGCTACACCTTC; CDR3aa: CASSSYLTGDYGYTF
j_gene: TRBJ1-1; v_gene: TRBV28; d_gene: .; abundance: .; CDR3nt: TGTGCCAGCACTCTCGAAGGCTACACTGAAGCTTTCTTT; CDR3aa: CASTLEGYTEAFF
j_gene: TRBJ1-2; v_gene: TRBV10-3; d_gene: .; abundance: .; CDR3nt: TGTGCCATCAGTGAGTCGGGAAAACAGACGAGCTACACCTTC; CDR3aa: CAISESGKQTSYTF
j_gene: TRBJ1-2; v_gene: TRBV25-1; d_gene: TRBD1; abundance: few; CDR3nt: TGTGCCAGCAGTGAACAGGGACAGGGAGGTGGCTACACCTTC; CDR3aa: CASSEQGQGGGYTF
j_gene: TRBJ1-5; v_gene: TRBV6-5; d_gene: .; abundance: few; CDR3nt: TGTGCCAGCAGTTTTCAGGCGGGCAATCAGCCCCAGCATTTT; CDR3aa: CASSFQAGNQPQHF
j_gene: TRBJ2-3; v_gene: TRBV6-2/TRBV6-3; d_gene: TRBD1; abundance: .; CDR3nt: TGTGCCAGCAGTTGGACAGGGGGAACAGATACGCAGTATTTT; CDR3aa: CASSWTGGTDTQYF
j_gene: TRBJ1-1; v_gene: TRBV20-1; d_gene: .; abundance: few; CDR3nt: TGCAGTGCACCTAGGGTACAATTAGGCCCGCCGTTCTTT; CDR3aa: CSAPRVQLGPPFF
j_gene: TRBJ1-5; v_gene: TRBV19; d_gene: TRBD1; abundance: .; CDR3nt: TGTGCCAGTAGTAGGGGGACAGCGAATCAGCCCCAGCATTTT; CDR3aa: CASSRGTANQPQHF
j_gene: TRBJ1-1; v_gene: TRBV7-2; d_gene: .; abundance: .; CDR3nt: TGTGCCAGCAGCTCTCGGGGCGGGACGGCGGAGGCTTTCTTT; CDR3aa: CASSSRGGTAEAFF
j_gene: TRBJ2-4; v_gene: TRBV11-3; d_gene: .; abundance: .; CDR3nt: TGTGCCAGCAGCACCGGACTACAGGGGCCAAAAAACATTCAGTACTTC; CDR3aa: CASSTGLQGPKNIQYF
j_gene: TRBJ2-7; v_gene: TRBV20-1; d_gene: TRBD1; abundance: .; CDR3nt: TGCAGTGCTAGACCGGGACAGAACTACGAGCAGTACTTC; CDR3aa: CSARPGQNYEQYF
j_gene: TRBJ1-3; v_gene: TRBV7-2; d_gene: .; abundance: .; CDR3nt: TGTGCCAGCAGCTTAGCTACAGGGCTCAGTGGAAACACCATATATTTT; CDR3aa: CASSLATGLSGNTIYF
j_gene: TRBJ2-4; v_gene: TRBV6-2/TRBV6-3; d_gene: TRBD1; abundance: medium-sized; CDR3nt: TGTGCCAGCAGTCTACACAGGGGGCTTTTGACCAAAAACATTCAGTACTTC; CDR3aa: CASSLHRGLLTKNIQYF
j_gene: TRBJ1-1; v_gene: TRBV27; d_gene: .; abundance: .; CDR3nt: TGTGCCAGCAGTTCATTTCCGCAGAGCACTGAAGCTTTCTTT; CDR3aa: CASSSFPQSTEAFF
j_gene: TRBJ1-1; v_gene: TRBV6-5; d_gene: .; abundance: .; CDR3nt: TGTGCCAGCAGTTACCCGCCTCAGTATGAAGCTTTCTTT; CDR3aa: CASSYPPQYEAFF
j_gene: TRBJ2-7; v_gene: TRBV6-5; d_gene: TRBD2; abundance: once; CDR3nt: TGTGCCAGCAGTTCCGCCTCACTAGCGGGGGGCTCCTACGAGCAGTACTTC; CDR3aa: CASSSASLAGGSYEQYF
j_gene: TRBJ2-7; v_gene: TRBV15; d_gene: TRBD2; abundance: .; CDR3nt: TGTGCCACCAGCAGAGACGCCAGCACTAGCGGGAGAAGGTACGAGCAGTACTTC; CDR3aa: CATSRDASTSGRRYEQYF
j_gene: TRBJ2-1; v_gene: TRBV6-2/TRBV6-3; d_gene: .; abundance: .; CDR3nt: TGTGCCAGCAGTTACTTTCGGTCGGGGATAGCTGTTGGGAATGAGCAGTTCTTC; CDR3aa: CASSYFRSGIAVGNEQFF
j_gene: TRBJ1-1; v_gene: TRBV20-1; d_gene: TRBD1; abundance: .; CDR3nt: TGCAGTGGCCCGGGACAGGGAGGCACTGAAGCTTTCTTT; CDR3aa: CSGPGQGGTEAFF
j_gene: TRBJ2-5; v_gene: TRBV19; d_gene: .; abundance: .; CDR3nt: TGTGCCAGTTCCGCGGCAGGGGGGGAGACCCAGTACTTC; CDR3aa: CASSAAGGETQYF
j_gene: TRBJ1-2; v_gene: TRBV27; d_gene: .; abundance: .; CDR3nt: TGTGCCAGCAGTCCCTGGACGGGTATAAGCTATGGCTACACCTTC; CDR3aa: CASSPWTGISYGYTF
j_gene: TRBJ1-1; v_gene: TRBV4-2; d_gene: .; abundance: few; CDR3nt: TGTGCCAGCAGCCAAGATTTGGGGAACACTGAAGCTTTCTTT; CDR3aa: CASSQDLGNTEAFF
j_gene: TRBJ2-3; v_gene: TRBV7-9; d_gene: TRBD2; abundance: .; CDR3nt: TGTGCCAGCAGCGCGGGACTAGGGGGTAGCACAGATACGCAGTATTTT; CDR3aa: CASSAGLGGSTDTQYF
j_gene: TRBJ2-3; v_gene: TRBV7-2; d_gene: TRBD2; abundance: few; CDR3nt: TGTGCCAGCAGCTTAACTAGCGGCACAGATACGCAGTATTTT; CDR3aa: CASSLTSGTDTQYF
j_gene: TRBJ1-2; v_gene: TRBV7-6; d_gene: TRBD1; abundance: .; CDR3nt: TGTGCCAGCAGCTGGGGACAGGGCGGGGGCTACACCTTC; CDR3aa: CASSWGQGGGYTF
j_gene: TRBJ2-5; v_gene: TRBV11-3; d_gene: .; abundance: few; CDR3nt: TGTGCCAGCAGCTTAGCATTCGGCGACCAAGAGACCCAGTACTTC; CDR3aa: CASSLAFGDQETQYF
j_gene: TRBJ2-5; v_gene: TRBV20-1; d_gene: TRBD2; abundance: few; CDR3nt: TGCAGTGCACGGGGGGGAGTGATGGGAGAGACCCAGTACTTC; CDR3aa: CSARGGVMGETQYF
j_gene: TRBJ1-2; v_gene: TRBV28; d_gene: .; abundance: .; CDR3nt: TGTGCCAGCAGGTCCCGGGATCTGGGCTATGGCTACACCTTC; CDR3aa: CASRSRDLGYGYTF
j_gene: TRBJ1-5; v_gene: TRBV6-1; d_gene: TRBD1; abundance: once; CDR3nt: TGTGCCAGCAGTGAAGGGACAGGCAACCAGCCCCAGCATTTT; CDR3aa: CASSEGTGNQPQHF
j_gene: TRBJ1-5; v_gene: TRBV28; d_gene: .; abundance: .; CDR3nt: TGTGCCAGCAGTTTATGGCTCAATCAGCCCCAGCATTTT; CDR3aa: CASSLWLNQPQHF
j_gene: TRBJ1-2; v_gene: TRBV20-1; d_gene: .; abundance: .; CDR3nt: TGCAGTGCTAGCGGTAATATCTATGGCTACACCTTC; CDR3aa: CSASGNIYGYTF
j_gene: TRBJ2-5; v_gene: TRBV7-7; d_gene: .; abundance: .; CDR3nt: TGTGCTAGCAGCCAAGGGTTGCAAGAGACCCAGTACTTC; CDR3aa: CASSQGLQETQYF
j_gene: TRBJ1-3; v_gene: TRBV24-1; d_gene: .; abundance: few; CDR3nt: TGTGCCACCACCGAGGACAGCTCTGGAAACACCATATATTTT; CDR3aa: CATTEDSSGNTIYF
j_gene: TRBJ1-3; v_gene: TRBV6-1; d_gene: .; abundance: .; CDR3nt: TGTGCCAGCAGTGACCAAACAATCCGGGACAAAGGGTATCTTGGAAACACCATATATTTT; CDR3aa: CASSDQTIRDKGYLGNTIYF
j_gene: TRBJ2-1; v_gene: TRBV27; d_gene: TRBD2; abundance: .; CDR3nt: TGTGCCAGCAGTCGACTAGCGGGGTACAATGAGCAGTTCTTC; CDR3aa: CASSRLAGYNEQFF
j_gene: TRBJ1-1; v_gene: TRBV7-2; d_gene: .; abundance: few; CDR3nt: TGTGCCAGCAGCTCGGTTAACACTGAAGCTTTCTTT; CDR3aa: CASSSVNTEAFF
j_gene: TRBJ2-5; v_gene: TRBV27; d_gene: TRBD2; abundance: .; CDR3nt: TGTGCCAGCAGTATCCGCGGGACTAGCGGACAAGAGACCCAGTACTTC; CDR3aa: CASSIRGTSGQETQYF
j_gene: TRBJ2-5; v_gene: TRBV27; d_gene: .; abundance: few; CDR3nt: TGTGCCAGCAGGAACCAGGGCGGAGAGACCCAGTACTTC; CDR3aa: CASRNQGGETQYF
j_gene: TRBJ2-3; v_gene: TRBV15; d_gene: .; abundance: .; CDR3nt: TGTGCCACCAGCAGAGTCCAATTGGTGTCAGATACGCAGTATTTT; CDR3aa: CATSRVQLVSDTQYF
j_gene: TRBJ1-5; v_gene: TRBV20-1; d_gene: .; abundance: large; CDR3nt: TGCAGTGCCCCCTCGAGAGGAGGCCAGCCCCAGCATTTT; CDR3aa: CSAPSRGGQPQHF
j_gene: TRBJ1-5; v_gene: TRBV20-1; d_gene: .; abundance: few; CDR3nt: TGCAGTGCCCCTGGGGGGGGGCCCAATCAGCCCCAGCATTTT; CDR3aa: CSAPGGGPNQPQHF
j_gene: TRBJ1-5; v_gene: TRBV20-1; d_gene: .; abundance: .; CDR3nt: TGCAGTGCTAGAGGGGCACGGGGTGAGCCCCAGCATTTT; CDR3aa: CSARGARGEPQHF
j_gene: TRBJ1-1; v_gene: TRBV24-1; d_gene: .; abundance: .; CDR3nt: TGTGCCACCAGTGATCCCGGGGTCACTGAAGCTTTCTTT; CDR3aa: CATSDPGVTEAFF
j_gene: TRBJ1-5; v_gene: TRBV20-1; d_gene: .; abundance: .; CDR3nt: TGCGGTGCTAGATCCTATCCGGTATCGTATTACAATCAGCCCCAGCATTTT; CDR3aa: CGARSYPVSYYNQPQHF